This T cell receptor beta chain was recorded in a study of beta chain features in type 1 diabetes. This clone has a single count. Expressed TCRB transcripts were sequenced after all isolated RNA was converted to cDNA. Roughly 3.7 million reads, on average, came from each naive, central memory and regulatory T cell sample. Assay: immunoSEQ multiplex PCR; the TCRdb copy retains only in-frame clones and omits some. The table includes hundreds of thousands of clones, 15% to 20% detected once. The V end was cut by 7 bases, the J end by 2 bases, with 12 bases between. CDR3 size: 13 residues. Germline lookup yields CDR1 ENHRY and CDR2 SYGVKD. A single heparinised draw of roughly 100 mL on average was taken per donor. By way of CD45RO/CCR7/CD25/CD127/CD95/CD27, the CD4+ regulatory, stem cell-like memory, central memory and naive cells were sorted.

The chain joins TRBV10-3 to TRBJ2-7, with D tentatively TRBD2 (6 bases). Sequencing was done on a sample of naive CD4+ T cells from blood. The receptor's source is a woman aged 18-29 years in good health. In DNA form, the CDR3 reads TGTGCCATCACCCACGGGAGCCCCTACGAGCAGTACTTC. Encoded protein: CAITHGSPYEQYF.